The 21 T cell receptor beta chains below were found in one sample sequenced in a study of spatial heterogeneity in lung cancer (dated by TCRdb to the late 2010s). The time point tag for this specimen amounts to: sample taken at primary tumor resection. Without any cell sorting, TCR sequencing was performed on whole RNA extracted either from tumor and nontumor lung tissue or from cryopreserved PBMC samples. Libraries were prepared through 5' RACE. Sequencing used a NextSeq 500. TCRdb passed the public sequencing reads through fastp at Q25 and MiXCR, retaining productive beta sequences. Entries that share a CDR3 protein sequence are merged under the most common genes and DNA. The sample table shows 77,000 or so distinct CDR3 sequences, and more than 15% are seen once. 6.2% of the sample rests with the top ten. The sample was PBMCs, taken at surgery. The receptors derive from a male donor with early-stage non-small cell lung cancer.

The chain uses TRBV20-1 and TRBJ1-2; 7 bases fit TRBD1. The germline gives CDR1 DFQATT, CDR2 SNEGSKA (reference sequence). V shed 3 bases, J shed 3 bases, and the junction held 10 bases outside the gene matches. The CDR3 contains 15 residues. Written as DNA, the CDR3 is TGCAGTGCTAGGAAAACAGGGGCCCTATACTATGGCTACACCTTC. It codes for CSARKTGALYYGYTF.

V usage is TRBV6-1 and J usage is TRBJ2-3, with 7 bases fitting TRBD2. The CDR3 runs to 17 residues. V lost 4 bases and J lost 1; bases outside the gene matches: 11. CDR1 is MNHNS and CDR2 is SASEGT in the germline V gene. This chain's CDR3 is CASSGGVAGSGTDTQYF. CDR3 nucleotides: TGTGCCAGCAGTGGGGGCGTAGCGGGCTCCGGCACAGATACGCAGTATTTT.

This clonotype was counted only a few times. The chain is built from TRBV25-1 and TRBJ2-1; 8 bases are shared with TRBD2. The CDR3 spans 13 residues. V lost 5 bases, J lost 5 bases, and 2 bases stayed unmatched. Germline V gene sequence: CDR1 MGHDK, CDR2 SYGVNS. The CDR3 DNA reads TGTGCCAGCAGTAGTAGCGGGAACAATGAGCAGTTCTTC. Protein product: CASSSSGNNEQFF. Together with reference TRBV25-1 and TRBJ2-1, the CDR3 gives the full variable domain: EADIYQTPRYLVIGTGKKITLECSQTMGHDKMYWYQQDPGMELHLIHYSYGVNSTEKGDLSSESTVSRIRTEHFPLTLESARPSHTSQYLCASSSSGNNEQFFGPGTRLTVL.

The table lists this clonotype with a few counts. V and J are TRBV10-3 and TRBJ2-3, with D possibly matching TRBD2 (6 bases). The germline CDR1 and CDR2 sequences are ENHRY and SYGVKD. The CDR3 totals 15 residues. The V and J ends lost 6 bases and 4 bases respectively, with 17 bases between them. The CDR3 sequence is CAISRDGGDPDTQYF. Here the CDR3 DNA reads TGTGCCATCAGCCGGGACGGCGGGGACCCAGATACGCAGTATTTT.

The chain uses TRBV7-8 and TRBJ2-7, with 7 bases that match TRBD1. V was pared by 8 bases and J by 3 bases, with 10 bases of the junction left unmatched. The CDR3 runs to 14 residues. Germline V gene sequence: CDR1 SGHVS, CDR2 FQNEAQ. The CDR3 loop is CASSKDRFGYEQYF. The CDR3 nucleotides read TGTGCCAGCTCGAAGGACAGGTTCGGCTACGAGCAGTACTTC. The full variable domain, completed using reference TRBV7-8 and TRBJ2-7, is GAGVSQSPRYKVAKRGQDVALRCDPISGHVSLFWYQQALGQGPEFLTYFQNEAQLDKSGLPSDRFFAERPEGSVSTLKIQRTQQEDSAVYLCASSKDRFGYEQYFGPGTRLTVT.

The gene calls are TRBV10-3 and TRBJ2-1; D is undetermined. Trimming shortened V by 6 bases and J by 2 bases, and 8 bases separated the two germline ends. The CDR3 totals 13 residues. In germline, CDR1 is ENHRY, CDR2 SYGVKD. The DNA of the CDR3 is TGTGCCATCAGCAACCCCACCTACAATGAGCAGTTCTTC. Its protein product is CAISNPTYNEQFF.

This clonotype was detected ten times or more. CDR3 region: CSARDRGKNTEAFF. In DNA, the CDR3 is TGCAGTGCTAGGGACAGGGGGAAGAACACTGAAGCTTTCTTT. The V call is TRBV20-1, the J call TRBJ1-1; TRBD1 agrees at 10 bases. There are 14 residues in the CDR3. With 3 bases clipped from V and 1 base from J, the junction kept 2 bases outside the gene matches. Per the germline V gene, CDR1 is DFQATT and CDR2 is SNEGSKA (reference sequence).

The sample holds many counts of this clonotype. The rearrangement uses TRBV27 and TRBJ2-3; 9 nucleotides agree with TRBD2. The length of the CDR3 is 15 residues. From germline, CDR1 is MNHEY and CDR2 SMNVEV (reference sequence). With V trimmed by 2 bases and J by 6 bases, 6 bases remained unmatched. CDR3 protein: CASSLALAGLDTQYF. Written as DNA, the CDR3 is TGTGCCAGCAGTTTAGCCCTAGCGGGATTGGATACGCAGTATTTT.

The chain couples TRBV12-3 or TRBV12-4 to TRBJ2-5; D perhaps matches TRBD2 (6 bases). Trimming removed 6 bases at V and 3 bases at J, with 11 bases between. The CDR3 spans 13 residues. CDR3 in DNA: TGTGCCAGCAGCCTTTGGGGGGAAGAGACCCAGTACTTC. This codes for CASSLWGEETQYF.

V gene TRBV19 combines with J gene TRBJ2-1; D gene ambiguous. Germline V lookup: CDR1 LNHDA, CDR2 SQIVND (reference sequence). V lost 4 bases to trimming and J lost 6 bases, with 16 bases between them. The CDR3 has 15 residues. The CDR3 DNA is TGTGCCAGTAGTACCCATCAGCCCCCTAGCAATGAGCAGTTCTTC. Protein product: CASSTHQPPSNEQFF. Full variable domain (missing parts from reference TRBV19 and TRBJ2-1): DGGITQSPKYLFRKEGQNVTLSCEQNLNHDAMYWYRQDPGQGLRLIYYSQIVNDFQKGDIAEGYSVSREKKESFPLTVTSAQKNPTAFYLCASSTHQPPSNEQFFGPGTRLTVL.

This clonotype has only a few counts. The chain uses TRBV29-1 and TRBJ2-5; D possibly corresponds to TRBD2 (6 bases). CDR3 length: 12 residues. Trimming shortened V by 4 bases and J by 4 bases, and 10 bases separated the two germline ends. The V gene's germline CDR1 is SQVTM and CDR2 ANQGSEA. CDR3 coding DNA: TGCAGCGTTGTGGTCGGGGGAGAGACCCAGTACTTC. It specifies CSVVVGGETQYF.

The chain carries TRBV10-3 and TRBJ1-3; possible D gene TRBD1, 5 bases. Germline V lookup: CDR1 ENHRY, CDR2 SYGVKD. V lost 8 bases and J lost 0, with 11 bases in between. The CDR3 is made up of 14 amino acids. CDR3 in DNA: TGTGCCATCCATAGGGACGGCTCTGGAAACACCATATATTTT. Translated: CAIHRDGSGNTIYF.

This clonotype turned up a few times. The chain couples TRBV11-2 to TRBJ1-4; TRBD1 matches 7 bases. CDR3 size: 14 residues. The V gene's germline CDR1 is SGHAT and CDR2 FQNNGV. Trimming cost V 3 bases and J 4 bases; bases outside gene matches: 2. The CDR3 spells CASSLHRGNEKLFF. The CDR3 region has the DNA TGTGCCAGCAGCTTGCACAGGGGTAATGAAAAACTGTTTTTT.

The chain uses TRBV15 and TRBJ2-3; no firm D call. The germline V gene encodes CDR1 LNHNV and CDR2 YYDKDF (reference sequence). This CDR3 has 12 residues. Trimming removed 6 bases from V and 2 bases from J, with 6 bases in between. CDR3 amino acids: CATSTNTDTQYF. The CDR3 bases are TGTGCCACCAGTACTAACACAGATACGCAGTATTTT.

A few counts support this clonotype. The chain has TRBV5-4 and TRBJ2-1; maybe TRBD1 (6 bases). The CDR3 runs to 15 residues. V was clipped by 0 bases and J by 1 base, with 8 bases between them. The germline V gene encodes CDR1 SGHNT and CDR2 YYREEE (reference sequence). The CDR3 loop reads CASSLGGPSYNEQFF. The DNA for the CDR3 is TGTGCCAGCAGCTTGGGGGGGCCGTCCTACAATGAGCAGTTCTTC. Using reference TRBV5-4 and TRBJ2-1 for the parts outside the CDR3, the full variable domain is ETGVTQSPTHLIKTRGQQVTLRCSSQSGHNTVSWYQQALGQGPQFIFQYYREEENGRGNFPPRFSGLQFPNYSSELNVNALELDDSALYLCASSLGGPSYNEQFFGPGTRLTVL.

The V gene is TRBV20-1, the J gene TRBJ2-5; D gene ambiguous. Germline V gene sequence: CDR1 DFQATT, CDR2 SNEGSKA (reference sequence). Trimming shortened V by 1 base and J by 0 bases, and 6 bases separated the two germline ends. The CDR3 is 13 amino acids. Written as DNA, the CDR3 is TGCAGTGCTAGAGGACGTGACCAAGAGACCCAGTACTTC. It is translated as CSARGRDQETQYF.

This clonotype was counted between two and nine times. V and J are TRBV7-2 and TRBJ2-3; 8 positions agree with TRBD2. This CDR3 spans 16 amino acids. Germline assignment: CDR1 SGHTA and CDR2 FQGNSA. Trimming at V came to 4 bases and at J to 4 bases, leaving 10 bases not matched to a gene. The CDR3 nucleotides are TGTGCCAGCAGCTCTACCGGGACTAGAGGGGCAGATACGCAGTATTTT. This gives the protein CASSSTGTRGADTQYF.

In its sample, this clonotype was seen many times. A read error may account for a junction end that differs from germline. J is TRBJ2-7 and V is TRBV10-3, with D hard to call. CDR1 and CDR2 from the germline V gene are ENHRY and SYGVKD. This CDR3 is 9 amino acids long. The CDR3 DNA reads TGTGCCGTCTTATGGGATACGGCTTTC. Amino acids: CAVLWDTAF.

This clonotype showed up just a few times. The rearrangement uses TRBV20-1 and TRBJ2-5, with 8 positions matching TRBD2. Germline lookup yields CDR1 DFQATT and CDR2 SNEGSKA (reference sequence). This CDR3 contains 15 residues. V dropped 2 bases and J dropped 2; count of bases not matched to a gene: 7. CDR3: CSARRRLAQQETQYF. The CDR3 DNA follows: TGCAGTGCTAGAAGACGACTAGCGCAGCAAGAGACCCAGTACTTC.

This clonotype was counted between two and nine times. The CDR3 sequence is CASSIERDHTDTQYF. The CDR3 DNA reads TGTGCCAGCAGCATAGAGCGGGACCACACAGATACGCAGTATTTT. The chain recombines TRBV7-9 with TRBJ2-3; TRBD2 matches at 7 bases. CDR1 and CDR2 (germline): SEHNR, FQNEAQ (reference sequence). Unmatched junction bases numbered 7, after V lost 5 bases and J lost 2 bases. The CDR3 runs to 15 residues.

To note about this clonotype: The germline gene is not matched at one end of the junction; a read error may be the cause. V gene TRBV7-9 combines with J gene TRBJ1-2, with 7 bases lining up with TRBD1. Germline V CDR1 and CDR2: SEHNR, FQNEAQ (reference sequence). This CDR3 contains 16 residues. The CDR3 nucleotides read TGTGCCGGCAGCCACCCGGGACAGAGAGCGGACTATGGCTACACCTTC. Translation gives CAGSHPGQRADYGYTF.